A selection of T cell receptor beta chains follows, all from one sample in a study of radiotherapy plus CTLA-4 blockade in lung cancer. Generated by immunoSEQ multiplex PCR, the TCRdb table keeps only in-frame clones and is missing some. The sample holds approximately 77,000 clones; approximately 84% are singletons and the top ten take 0.65% to 0.85%. Sequencing used peripheral blood, obtained from a patient treated with radiotherapy plus ipilimumab. The receptors here all came from a human donor with non-small cell lung cancer who had stable disease on radiotherapy plus ipilimumab. CDR3s leave out the opening cysteine and the closing phenylalanine or tryptophan.

CDR3	J	V
ASIFIGGHRTEAF	TRBJ1-1	TRBV19
ASSVLANPYEQY	TRBJ2-7	TRBV5-1
ASSLVGEQY	TRBJ2-7	TRBV7-9
SVGTSSETQY	TRBJ2-5	TRBV29-1
ASSSLEGGGYEQY	TRBJ2-7	TRBV27
ASSPAGSRSYEQY	TRBJ2-7	TRBV18
ASSLGQSAGYT	TRBJ1-2	TRBV28
ASSVGGGPDQPQH	TRBJ1-5	TRBV9
ASSLTESYGYT	TRBJ1-2	TRBV6-5
ASSLEQGANSPLH	TRBJ1-6	TRBV11-2
ASSPRLRVGYEQY	TRBJ2-7	TRBV6-1
ASTISIQETQY	TRBJ2-5	TRBV28
AGRAGDYEQY	TRBJ2-7	TRBV30
ASSLDLTGGADTQY	TRBJ2-3	TRBV11-3
ASSLGGDIATNEKLF	TRBJ1-4	TRBV7-2
ASTPNSGRTDTQY	TRBJ2-3	TRBV6-1
ASRYRGNSPLH	TRBJ1-6	TRBV4-1
ASRAGTRTGNQPQH	TRBJ1-5	TRBV6-6
ASSPGQETGGYT	TRBJ1-2	TRBV18
ASSVVGAGGPSYNEQF	TRBJ2-1	TRBV9
ASSYSQREGEN	TRBJ2-3	TRBV6-5
ASSRTKGPTDTQY	TRBJ2-3	TRBV18
SAPRQGESGYT	TRBJ1-2	TRBV29-1
ASSSTGGGNTIY	TRBJ1-3	TRBV9
ASRTTGDSPLH	TRBJ1-6	TRBV6-6
ASSATSGDSSYEQY	TRBJ2-7	TRBV6-1
ASSRPNPTTDTQY	TRBJ2-3	TRBV7-2
ASSLAGGPRIYNEQF	TRBJ2-1	TRBV27
AWSLGEPGTQY	TRBJ2-3	TRBV30
ASLRTENSPLH	TRBJ1-6	TRBV6-1
ASSENGNQPQH	TRBJ1-5	TRBV6-1